This T cell receptor (beta chain) was obtained from a study of cytomegalovirus exposure and HLA in healthy donors. Regarding the study as a whole: With later analysis, a missense DCLRE1C variant became linked to TCR beta V- and J-gene trimming.

This clone showed up just once. As yet, its antigen is unknown. The PCR ran on 60 Vbeta and 13 Jbeta primers. The assay was immunoSEQ multiplex PCR, and TCRdb's table has in-frame clones only and misses some. The data contain 100,000 or so clones, around four fifths of them singletons. Despite likely unrecorded immune exposures, the donors were nominally healthy at the time of sampling. This CDR3 spans 12 amino acids. In germline, CDR1 is SGHTA, CDR2 FQGTGA. Deletions cut 6 bases from V and 7 bases from J, with 10 bases between. Sequenced sample: PBMCs. The sequence was obtained from a man in his forties or fifties in good health and CMV-seronegative. The chain is built from TRBV7-3 and TRBJ2-4; D might be TRBD2 (5 bases). The CDR3 protein is CASRGSGNIQYF. The CDR3 bases are TGTGCCAGCAGGGGCTCGGGGAACATTCAGTACTTC.